This T cell receptor beta chain emerged from a study of naive and memory T cell subsets. Notes on the study in general: The RNA method is potentially sensitive to activation and differentiation changes.

The CDR3 covers 13 residues. V lost 5 bases and J 4 bases, leaving 11 bases between the germline ends. Germline loops: CDR1 SEHNR, CDR2 FQNEAQ (reference sequence). TCR cDNA received a 3' ligated oligonucleotide that carried a UMI. RNA was extracted from 2.5 ml of whole blood of healthy adults. Cells were not sorted; total RNA input targeted roughly 1 to 1000 ng. Amplification of ligated cDNA took four PCR rounds with SP2 and nested alpha and beta constant primers. Blood and skin TCR RNA was reverse transcribed with alpha and beta constant primers. MiXCR, applied by TCRdb to the 5' RACE reads, yields one record per CDR3 protein. The sample lists 50,000 to 65,000 distinct CDR3 sequences, about 8.3% occurring once. This clonotype was seen repeatedly, ten times or more. What it binds is not known.

V gene TRBV7-9 combines with J gene TRBJ1-1; D is perhaps TRBD1 (6 bases). The origin of this receptor is a female donor in good health. CDR3 sequence: CASSPQQGTEAFF. The CDR3 DNA reads as TGTGCCAGCAGCCCTCAACAGGGCACTGAAGCTTTCTTT.